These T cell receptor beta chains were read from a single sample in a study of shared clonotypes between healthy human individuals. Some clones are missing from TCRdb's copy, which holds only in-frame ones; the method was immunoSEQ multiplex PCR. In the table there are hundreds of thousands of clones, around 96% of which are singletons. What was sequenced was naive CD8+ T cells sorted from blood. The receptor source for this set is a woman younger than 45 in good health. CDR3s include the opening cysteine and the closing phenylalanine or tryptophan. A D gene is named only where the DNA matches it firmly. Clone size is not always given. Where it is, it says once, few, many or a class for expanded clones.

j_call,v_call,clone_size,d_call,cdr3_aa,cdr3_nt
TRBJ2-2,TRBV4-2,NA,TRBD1,CASSHDRGYSTGELFF,TGTGCCAGCAGCCACGACAGGGGATATTCCACCGGGGAGCTGTTTTTT
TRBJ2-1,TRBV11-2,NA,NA,CASSPTTHNEQFF,TGTGCCAGCAGTCCGACTACCCACAATGAGCAGTTCTTC
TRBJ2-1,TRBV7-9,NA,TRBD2,CASSSGLAGGNEQFF,TGTGCCAGCAGCTCGGGACTAGCGGGAGGGAATGAGCAGTTCTTC
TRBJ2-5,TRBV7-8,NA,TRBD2,CASSPFAGGLQETQYF,TGTGCCAGCAGCCCTTTTGCGGGAGGGTTACAAGAGACCCAGTACTTC
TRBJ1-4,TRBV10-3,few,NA,CAISEEGRKLFF,TGTGCCATCAGTGAGGAGGGGCGGAAACTGTTTTTT
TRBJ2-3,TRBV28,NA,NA,CASSLKRGTDTQYF,TGTGCCAGCAGTTTGAAACGGGGCACAGATACGCAGTATTTT
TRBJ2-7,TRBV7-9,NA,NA,CASSLGAGYEQYF,TGTGCCAGCAGCTTAGGGGCGGGATACGAGCAGTACTTC
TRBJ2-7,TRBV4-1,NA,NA,CASSQGDGTYEQYF,TGCGCCAGCAGCCAAGGGGACGGGACCTACGAGCAGTACTTC
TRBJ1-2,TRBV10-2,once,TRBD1,CASSESIQGDLSGGYTF,TGCGCCAGCAGTGAGTCGATTCAGGGGGATTTAAGTGGTGGCTACACCTTC
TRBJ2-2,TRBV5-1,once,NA,CASSLGTLNTGELFF,TGCGCCAGCAGCTTGGGTACATTGAACACCGGGGAGCTGTTTTTT
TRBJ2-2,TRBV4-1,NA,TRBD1,CASSHTGGDTGELFF,TGCGCCAGCAGCCACACAGGGGGCGACACCGGGGAGCTGTTTTTT
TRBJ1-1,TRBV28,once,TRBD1,CASSRLGQSNTEAFF,TGTGCCAGCAGTAGATTGGGACAGTCGAACACTGAAGCTTTCTTT
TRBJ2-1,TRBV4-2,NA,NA,CASSPPGVEQFF,TGTGCCAGCAGCCCCCCAGGAGTTGAGCAGTTCTTC
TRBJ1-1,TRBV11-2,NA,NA,CASSSQAFEAFF,TGTGCCAGCAGCTCCCAGGCTTTTGAAGCTTTCTTT
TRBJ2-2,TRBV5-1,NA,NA,CASSFWQGSTGELFF,TGCGCCAGCAGCTTTTGGCAGGGAAGCACCGGGGAGCTGTTTTTT
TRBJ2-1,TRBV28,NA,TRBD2,CASRTIAGLYNEQFF,TGTGCCAGCAGGACTATAGCGGGACTCTACAATGAGCAGTTCTTC
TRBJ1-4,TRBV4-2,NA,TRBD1,CASSQGQGRDEKLFF,TGTGCCAGCAGCCAAGGACAGGGGCGAGATGAAAAACTGTTTTTT
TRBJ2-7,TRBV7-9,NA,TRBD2,CASSLPGLASSYEQYF,TGTGCCAGCAGCTTACCGGGACTAGCGAGCTCCTACGAGCAGTACTTC
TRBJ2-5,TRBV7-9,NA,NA,CASSPSGEETQYF,TGTGCCAGCAGCCCATCCGGGGAGGAGACCCAGTACTTC
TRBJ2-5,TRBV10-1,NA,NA,CASSQDSSWGETQYF,TGCGCCAGCAGTCAGGACTCCAGTTGGGGGGAGACCCAGTACTTC
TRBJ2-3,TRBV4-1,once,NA,CASSQGHLSPSRYTDTQYF,TGCGCCAGCAGCCAAGGCCACCTCTCCCCTAGCAGATACACAGATACGCAGTATTTT
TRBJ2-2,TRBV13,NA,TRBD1,CASSLGQGSNTGELFF,TGTGCCAGCAGCTTAGGACAGGGGTCGAACACCGGGGAGCTGTTTTTT
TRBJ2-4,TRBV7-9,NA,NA,CASSSDRFPLAKNIQYF,TGTGCCAGCAGCTCCGACAGGTTCCCACTAGCCAAAAACATTCAGTACTTC
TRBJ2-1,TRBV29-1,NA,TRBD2,CSVEGLAGASYNEQFF,TGCAGCGTTGAAGGACTAGCGGGAGCCTCCTACAATGAGCAGTTCTTC
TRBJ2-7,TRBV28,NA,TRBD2,CASSGGDFGFDEQYF,TGTGCCAGCAGTGGGGGGGATTTTGGGTTCGACGAGCAGTACTTC
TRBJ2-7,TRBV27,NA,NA,CASRGEGNIGEQYF,TGTGCCAGCAGGGGCGAGGGGAACATCGGCGAGCAGTACTTC
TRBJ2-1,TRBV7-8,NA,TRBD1,CASSLPVDRADEQFF,TGTGCCAGCAGCTTACCCGTAGACAGGGCTGATGAGCAGTTCTTC
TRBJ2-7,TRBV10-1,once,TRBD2,CASSGGGREYF,TGCGCCAGCAGTGGCGGCGGGAGAGAGTACTTC
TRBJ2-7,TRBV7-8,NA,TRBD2,CASSSGTSAIYEQYF,TGTGCCAGCAGCTCGGGGACTAGCGCTATCTACGAGCAGTACTTC
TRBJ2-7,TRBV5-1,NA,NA,CASSPVGYEQYF,TGCGCCAGCAGCCCCGTAGGGTACGAGCAGTACTTC
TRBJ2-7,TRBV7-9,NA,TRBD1,CASEDLQGTDYEQYF,TGTGCCAGCGAGGATTTACAGGGGACGGACTACGAGCAGTACTTC
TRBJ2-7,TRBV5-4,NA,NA,CASSQGYEQYF,TGTGCCAGCAGCCAGGGCTACGAGCAGTACTTC
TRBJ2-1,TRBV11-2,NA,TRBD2,CASSHPPGLADEQFF,TGTGCCAGCAGCCACCCCCCGGGACTAGCTGATGAGCAGTTCTTC
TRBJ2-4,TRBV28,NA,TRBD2,CASSFAEPGLAGPLAKNIQYF,TGTGCCAGCAGTTTCGCCGAACCTGGACTAGCGGGACCCTTAGCCAAAAACATTCAGTACTTC
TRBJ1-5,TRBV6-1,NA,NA,CASSESRGGQPQHF,TGTGCCAGCAGTGAGAGCAGGGGTGGTCAGCCCCAGCATTTT
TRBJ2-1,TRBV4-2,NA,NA,CASSQEFRDSYNEQFF,TGTGCCAGCAGCCAAGAATTCCGGGACTCCTACAATGAGCAGTTCTTC
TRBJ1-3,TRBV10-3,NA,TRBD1,CAISDPPRGGSGNTIYF,TGTGCCATCAGTGACCCTCCCAGGGGGGGCTCTGGAAACACCATATATTTT
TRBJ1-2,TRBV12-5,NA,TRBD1,CASGLDRGRFNYGYTF,TGTGCTAGTGGTTTGGACAGGGGGCGGTTTAACTATGGCTACACCTTC
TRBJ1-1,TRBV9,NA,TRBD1,CASSVGDRGPQAFF,TGTGCCAGCAGCGTAGGAGACAGGGGGCCCCAGGCTTTCTTT
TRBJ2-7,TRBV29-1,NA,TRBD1,CSVYPGTGPSYEQYF,TGCAGCGTTTATCCGGGGACAGGGCCGTCTTACGAGCAGTACTTC
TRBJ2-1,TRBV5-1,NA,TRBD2,CASSFIQVLTSGAYNEQFF,TGCGCCAGCAGCTTTATTCAGGTTCTGACTAGCGGGGCGTACAATGAGCAGTTCTTC
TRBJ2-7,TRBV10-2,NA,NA,CASSEIGNEQYF,TGCGCCAGCAGTGAGATAGGGAACGAGCAGTACTTC
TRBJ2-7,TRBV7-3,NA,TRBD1,CASSDHRGASYEQYF,TGTGCCAGCAGCGATCACAGGGGGGCTTCCTACGAGCAGTACTTC
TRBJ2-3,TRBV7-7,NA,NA,CASIRGAVSDTQYF,TGTGCCAGCATCCGGGGGGCGGTCTCAGATACGCAGTATTTT
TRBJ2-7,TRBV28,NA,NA,CASSLLLLSSYEQYF,TGTGCCAGCAGTTTACTCTTACTGAGCTCCTACGAGCAGTACTTC
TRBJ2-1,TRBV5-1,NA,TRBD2,CASSFSGRAIDEQFF,TGCGCCAGCAGCTTTAGCGGGAGGGCCATAGATGAGCAGTTCTTC
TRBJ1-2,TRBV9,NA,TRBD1,CASSGRGQGIVGDYGYTF,TGTGCCAGCAGCGGTCGGGGACAGGGGATCGTCGGCGACTATGGCTACACCTTC
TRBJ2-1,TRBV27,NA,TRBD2,CASSPPLGSGRALEQFF,TGTGCCAGCAGTCCACCCCTCGGTAGCGGGAGGGCCCTTGAGCAGTTCTTC
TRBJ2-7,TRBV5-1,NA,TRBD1,CASRSRTGMYEQYF,TGCGCCAGCAGGTCTAGGACAGGGATGTACGAGCAGTACTTC
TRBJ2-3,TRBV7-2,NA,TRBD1,CASSLDAVGQPRTDTQYF,TGTGCCAGCAGCTTAGATGCGGTGGGACAGCCTCGCACAGATACGCAGTATTTT
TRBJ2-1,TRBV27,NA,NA,CASSRSQASYNEQFF,TGTGCCAGCAGTCGTTCGCAGGCCTCCTACAATGAGCAGTTCTTC
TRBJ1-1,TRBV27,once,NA,CASSLIEGEAFF,TGTGCCAGCAGTTTAATAGAGGGGGAAGCTTTCTTT
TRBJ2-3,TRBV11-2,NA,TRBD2,CASSSPSGSATDTQYF,TGTGCCAGCAGCTCCCCTAGCGGGAGCGCGACAGATACGCAGTATTTT
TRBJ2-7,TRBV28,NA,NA,CASSFFQGGYEQYF,TGTGCCAGCAGTTTTTTCCAGGGCGGCTACGAGCAGTACTTC
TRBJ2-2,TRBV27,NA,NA,CASSLWAGELFF,TGTGCCAGCAGTTTATGGGCCGGGGAGCTGTTTTTT